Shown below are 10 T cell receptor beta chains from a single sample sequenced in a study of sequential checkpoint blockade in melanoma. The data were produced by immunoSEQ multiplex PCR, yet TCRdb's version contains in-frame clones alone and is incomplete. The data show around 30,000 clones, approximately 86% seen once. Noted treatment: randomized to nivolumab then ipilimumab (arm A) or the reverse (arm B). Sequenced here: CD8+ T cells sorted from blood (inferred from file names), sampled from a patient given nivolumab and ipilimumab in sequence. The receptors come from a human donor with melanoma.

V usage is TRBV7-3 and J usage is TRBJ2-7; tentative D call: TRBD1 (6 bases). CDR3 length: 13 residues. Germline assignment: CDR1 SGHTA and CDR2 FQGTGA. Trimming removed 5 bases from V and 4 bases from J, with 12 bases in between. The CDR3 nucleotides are TGTGCCAGCAGCCCCGATGGACAGTACGAGCAGTACTTC. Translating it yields CASSPDGQYEQYF. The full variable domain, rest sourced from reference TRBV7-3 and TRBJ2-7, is GAGVSQTPSNKVTEKGKYVELRCDPISGHTALYWYRQSLGQGPEFLIYFQGTGAADDSGLPNDRFFAVRPEGSVSTLKIQRTERGDSAVYLCASSPDGQYEQYFGPGTRLTVT.

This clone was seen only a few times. The CDR3: CATVDFSKDNEQFF. The CDR3 bases are TGTGCCACCGTGGACTTCTCCAAGGACAATGAGCAGTTCTTC. The rearrangement uses TRBV19 and TRBJ2-1; tentatively, D is TRBD2 (5 bases). V was shortened by 10 bases and J by 5 bases, with 18 bases between the two germline ends. Germline V gene data show CDR1 as LNHDA and CDR2 as SQIVND (reference sequence). CDR3 length: 14 residues. The full variable domain, its missing parts supplied by reference TRBV19 and TRBJ2-1, is DGGITQSPKYLFRKEGQNVTLSCEQNLNHDAMYWYRQDPGQGLRLIYYSQIVNDFQKGDIAEGYSVSREKKESFPLTVTSAQKNPTAFYLCATVDFSKDNEQFFGPGTRLTVL.

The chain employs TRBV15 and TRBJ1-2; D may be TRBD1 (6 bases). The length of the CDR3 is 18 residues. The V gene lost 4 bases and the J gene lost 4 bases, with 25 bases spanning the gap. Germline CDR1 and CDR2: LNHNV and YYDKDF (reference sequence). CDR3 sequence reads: CATSKGRQGLRGPYGYTF. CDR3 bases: TGTGCCACCAGCAAGGGGCGGCAGGGGCTTCGGGGCCCCTATGGCTACACCTTC.

The CDR3 sequence is CASSPRLAGDLSSYNEQFF. In DNA form, the CDR3 reads TGTGCCAGCAGCCCCCGACTAGCGGGAGATCTGAGCTCCTACAATGAGCAGTTCTTC. This chain connects TRBV7-9 to TRBJ2-1; 12 bases align to TRBD2. The germline V gene encodes CDR1 SEHNR and CDR2 FQNEAQ (reference sequence). The CDR3 sequence is 19 residues long. V lost 5 bases to trimming and J lost 0 bases; unmatched junction nucleotides: 11.

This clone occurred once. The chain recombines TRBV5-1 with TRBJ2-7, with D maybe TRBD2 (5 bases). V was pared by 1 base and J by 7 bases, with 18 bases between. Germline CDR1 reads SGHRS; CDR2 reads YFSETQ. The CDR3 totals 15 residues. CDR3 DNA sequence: TGCGCCAGCAGCTTGAAGAGGGCCTCCGGGTTGGAGCAGTACTTC. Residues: CASSLKRASGLEQYF.

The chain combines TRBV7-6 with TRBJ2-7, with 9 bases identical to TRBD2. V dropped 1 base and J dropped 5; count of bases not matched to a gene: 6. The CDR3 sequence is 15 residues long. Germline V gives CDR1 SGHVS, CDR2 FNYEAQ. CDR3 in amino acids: CASSLVAGGSHEQYF. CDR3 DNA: TGTGCCAGCAGCTTAGTCGCGGGAGGGTCCCACGAGCAGTACTTC. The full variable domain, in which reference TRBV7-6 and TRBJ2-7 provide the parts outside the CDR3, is GAGVSQSPRYKVTKRGQDVALRCDPISGHVSLYWYRQALGQGPEFLTYFNYEAQQDKSGLPNDRFSAERPEGSISTLTIQRTEQRDSAMYRCASSLVAGGSHEQYFGPGTRLTVT.

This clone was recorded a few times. The CDR3 DNA is TGTGCCAGCAGTCCACGGGACAGATTTTATGGCTACACCTTC. Translation gives CASSPRDRFYGYTF. The chain joins TRBV27 to TRBJ1-2; 7 bases match TRBD1. This CDR3 is built from 14 residues. Germline V gives CDR1 MNHEY, CDR2 SMNVEV (reference sequence). V dropped 5 bases and J dropped 5; count of bases not matched to a gene: 8.

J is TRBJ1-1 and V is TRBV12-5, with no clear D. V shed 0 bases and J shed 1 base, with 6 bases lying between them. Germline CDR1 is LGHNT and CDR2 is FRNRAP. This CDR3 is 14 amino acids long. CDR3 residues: CASGLVRQNTEAFF. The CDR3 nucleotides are TGTGCTAGTGGTTTGGTTCGACAGAACACTGAAGCTTTCTTT.

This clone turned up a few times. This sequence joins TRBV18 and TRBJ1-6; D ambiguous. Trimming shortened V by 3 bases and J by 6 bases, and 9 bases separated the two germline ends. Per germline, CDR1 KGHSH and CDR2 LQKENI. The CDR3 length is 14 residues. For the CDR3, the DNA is TGTGCCAGCTCACCGGCTCGAGGTAATTCACCCCTCCACTTT. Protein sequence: CASSPARGNSPLHF.

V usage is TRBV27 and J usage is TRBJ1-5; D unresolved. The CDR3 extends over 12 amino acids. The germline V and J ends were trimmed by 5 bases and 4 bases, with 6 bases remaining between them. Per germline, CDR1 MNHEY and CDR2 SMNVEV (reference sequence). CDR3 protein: CASSRGNQPQHF. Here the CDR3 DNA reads TGTGCCAGCAGTCGGGGTAATCAGCCCCAGCATTTT.